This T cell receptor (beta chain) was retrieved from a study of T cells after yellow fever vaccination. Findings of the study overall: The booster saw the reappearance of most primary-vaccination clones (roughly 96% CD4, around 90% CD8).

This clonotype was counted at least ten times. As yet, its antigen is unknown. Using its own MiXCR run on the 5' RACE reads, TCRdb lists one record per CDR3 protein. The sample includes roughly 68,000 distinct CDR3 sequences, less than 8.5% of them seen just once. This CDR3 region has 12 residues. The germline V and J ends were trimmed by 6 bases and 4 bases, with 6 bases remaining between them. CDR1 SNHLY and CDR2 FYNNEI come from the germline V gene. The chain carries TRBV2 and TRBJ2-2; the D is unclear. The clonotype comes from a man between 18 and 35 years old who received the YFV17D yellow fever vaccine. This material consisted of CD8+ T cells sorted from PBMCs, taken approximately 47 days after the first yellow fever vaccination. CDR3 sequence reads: CASRASTGELFF. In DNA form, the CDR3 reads TGTGCCAGCAGGGCAAGCACCGGGGAGCTGTTTTTT.